One and the same sample provided the 27 T cell receptor beta chains below, sequenced in a study of T cell responses to AZD1222 COVID-19 vaccine. Repertoires were generated with immunoSEQ multiplex PCR, while TCRdb's copy carries only in-frame clones and drops some. The top ten hold roughly 7% of the sample, which has roughly 150,000 clones, about 93% seen once. Source: peripheral blood, taken 28 days after the second AZD1222 dose. These receptors all come from an adult who received the AZD1222 COVID-19 vaccine.

The V call is TRBV9, the J call TRBJ2-1, with a possible D match to TRBD2 (6 bases). The CDR3 is 16 residues long. CDR1 SGDLS and CDR2 YYNGEE come from the germline V gene. V lost 0 bases and J 4 bases, leaving 14 bases between the germline ends. CDR3 sequence (DNA): TGTGCCAGCAGCGTAGTCGGGGGTTTGGGGTACAATGAGCAGTTCTTC. Its translation is CASSVVGGLGYNEQFF.

The V call is TRBV15, the J call TRBJ2-2; 13 bases align to TRBD2. Germline CDR1 reads LNHNV; CDR2 reads YYDKDF (reference sequence). This CDR3 comprises 17 residues. Trimming removed 4 bases from V and 0 bases from J; junction bases left unmatched: 2. The CDR3 region is CATSKGLAGTNTGELFF. In DNA form, the CDR3 reads TGTGCCACCAGCAAGGGACTAGCGGGGACGAACACCGGGGAGCTGTTTTTT. Using reference TRBV15 and TRBJ2-2 for the parts outside the CDR3, the full variable domain is DAMVIQNPRYQVTQFGKPVTLSCSQTLNHNVMYWYQQKSSQAPKLLFHYYDKDFNNEADTPDNFQSRRPNTSFCFLDIRSPGLGDTAMYLCATSKGLAGTNTGELFFGEGSRLTVL.

The chain recombines TRBV5-6 with TRBJ2-3; maybe TRBD1 (6 bases). Germline CDR1 and CDR2: SGHDT and YYEEEE. The CDR3 spans 14 residues. V was cut by 2 bases and J by 1 base, with 8 bases left in between. CDR3 nucleotides: TGTGCCAGCAGCTTTTACAGGGGCACAGATACGCAGTATTTT. Amino acids: CASSFYRGTDTQYF.

The chain uses TRBV18 and TRBJ1-2; a possible D gene is TRBD1 (5 bases). CDR1 is KGHSH, CDR2 LQKENI, per germline. CDR3 length: 15 amino acids. V lost 0 bases to trimming and J lost 6 bases, with 14 bases between them. The CDR3 protein is CASSPPSRVRNGYTF. The CDR3 nucleotides read TGTGCCAGCTCACCACCGTCCAGGGTGAGGAATGGCTACACCTTC.

The chain links TRBV6-4 to TRBJ1-1; possible D gene TRBD1, 6 bases. The V end was cut by 8 bases, the J end by 1 base, with 11 bases between. Germline CDR1 reads MRHNA; CDR2 reads SNTAGT. The CDR3 spans 13 residues. The CDR3 is CASRGQTNTEAFF. CDR3 DNA: TGTGCCAGCCGGGGGCAAACGAACACTGAAGCTTTCTTT.

This rearrangement joins TRBV6-5 to TRBJ1-5, with TRBD1 as a possible D gene (5 bases). The germline V gene has CDR1 MNHEY and CDR2 SVGAGI. This CDR3 is 13 amino acids long. V was trimmed by 0 bases and J by 9 bases, leaving 9 bases between them. This chain's CDR3 is CASSYSNGAPQHF. DNA for the CDR3: TGTGCCAGCAGTTACTCGAATGGGGCGCCCCAGCATTTT.

The chain's CDR3 is CASRRTENSPLHF. DNA of the CDR3: TGTGCCAGCAGACGGACAGAGAATTCACCCCTCCACTTT. The gene calls are TRBV12-3 or TRBV12-4 and TRBJ1-6; D might be TRBD1 (6 bases). Trimming cost V 6 bases and J 7 bases, with 10 bases left between them. The CDR3 loop spans 13 amino acids.

This clone was counted a single time. CDR3 in amino acids: CASSVNYEQYF. In nucleotides, the CDR3 is TGTGCCAGCAGTGTTAACTACGAGCAGTACTTC. J is TRBJ2-7 and V is TRBV12-3 or TRBV12-4, with D unresolved. The length of the CDR3 is 11 residues. V was pared by 5 bases and J by 3 bases, with 5 bases between.

The chain links TRBV19 to TRBJ1-6, with 10 bases that match TRBD1. The CDR3 contains 16 residues. Germline V gene data show CDR1 as LNHDA and CDR2 as SQIVND (reference sequence). V lost 3 bases and J lost 10; bases outside the gene matches: 9. CDR3 DNA sequence: TGTGCCAGTAGTATTGGAGGGGACAGGGGTTGGTCACCCCTCCACTTT. Protein product: CASSIGGDRGWSPLHF.

This chain connects TRBV28 to TRBJ1-1; D gene unclear. V was shortened by 3 bases and J by 1 base, with 3 bases between the two germline ends. Per germline, CDR1 MDHEN and CDR2 SYDVKM. CDR3 length equals 12 residues. This CDR3 reads CASSFRNTEAFF. DNA of the CDR3: TGTGCCAGCAGTTTCAGGAACACTGAAGCTTTCTTT.

V and J are TRBV28 and TRBJ1-5, with a weak D call TRBD1 (5 bases). From germline, CDR1 is MDHEN and CDR2 SYDVKM. CDR3 size: 16 residues. Deletions cut 6 bases from V and 8 bases from J, with 23 bases between. CDR3 bases: TGTGCCAGCAGAGGGTTTCAGGGACCCTCTGGGGAGCCCCAGCATTTT. Residues: CASRGFQGPSGEPQHF.

This chain uses TRBV10-3 with TRBJ1-6; D is uncertain. There are 17 residues in the CDR3. Trimming pared 2 bases from V and 8 bases from J, leaving 19 bases between. Germline CDR1 ENHRY, CDR2 SYGVKD. The CDR3: CAISESPPWEVDSPLHF. CDR3 sequence (DNA): TGTGCCATCAGTGAGAGCCCACCCTGGGAGGTTGATTCACCCCTCCACTTT.

The gene calls are TRBV4-3 and TRBJ2-5, with unresolved D. Germline lookup yields CDR1 LGHNA and CDR2 YSLEER. The length of the CDR3 is 13 residues. V was trimmed by 0 bases and J by 5 bases, leaving 7 bases between them. The CDR3 DNA sequence: TGCGCCAGCAGCCAAGATCGTAGGGAGACCCAGTACTTC. As protein: CASSQDRRETQYF.

This chain connects TRBV27 to TRBJ1-5, with D tentatively TRBD1 (5 bases). Trimming pared 7 bases from V and 0 bases from J, leaving 13 bases between. The CDR3 extends over 15 amino acids. The germline V gene has CDR1 MNHEY and CDR2 SMNVEV (reference sequence). The DNA for the CDR3 is TGTGCCAGCAAACAAGACAGACATAGCAATCAGCCCCAGCATTTT. Encoded protein: CASKQDRHSNQPQHF.

V gene TRBV6-2 or TRBV6-3 combines with J gene TRBJ1-1; D gene ambiguous. Trimming removed 6 bases from V and 7 bases from J, with 12 bases in between. The CDR3 runs 12 residues. The V gene's germline CDR1 is MNHEY and CDR2 SVGEGT. CDR3 loop: CASSPLGDEAFF. The CDR3 nucleotides are TGTGCCAGCAGCCCGTTAGGAGATGAAGCTTTCTTT.

The V call is TRBV6-1, the J call TRBJ2-1; 8 bases are shared with TRBD1. This CDR3 is 16 amino acids long. Germline V lookup: CDR1 MNHNS, CDR2 SASEGT. The V segment lost 0 bases and the J segment 4 bases; nucleotides outside the gene matches: 5. DNA for the CDR3: TGTGCCAGCAGTGAAGCTGGGGGACAGGCGTACAATGAGCAGTTCTTC. Its translation: CASSEAGGQAYNEQFF.

The genes are TRBV2 and TRBJ2-7; 8 bases match TRBD2. Germline CDR1 and CDR2: SNHLY and FYNNEI. V was clipped by 6 bases and J by 1 base; unmatched bases: 11. The CDR3 runs 16 residues. CDR3 residues: CASSDPGGPTSYEQYF. The CDR3 DNA reads as TGTGCCAGCAGCGACCCGGGAGGGCCTACTTCCTACGAGCAGTACTTC.

The V gene is TRBV25-1, the J gene TRBJ1-3, with a possible D match to TRBD1 (5 bases). CDR3 length equals 15 residues. Trimming took 6 bases from V and 1 from J, leaving 13 bases between them. Germline V gene data show CDR1 as MGHDK and CDR2 as SYGVNS. CDR3 residues: CASSPQGASGNTIYF. Written as DNA, the CDR3 is TGTGCCAGCAGCCCCCAGGGTGCGTCTGGAAACACCATATATTTT. Looking up the rest from reference TRBV25-1 and TRBJ1-3 gives the full variable domain: EADIYQTPRYLVIGTGKKITLECSQTMGHDKMYWYQQDPGMELHLIHYSYGVNSTEKGDLSSESTVSRIRTEHFPLTLESARPSHTSQYLCASSPQGASGNTIYFGEGSWLTVV.

This sequence joins TRBV18 and TRBJ2-2; no clear D gene. V lost 3 bases and J 0 bases, leaving 8 bases between the germline ends. Germline V lookup: CDR1 KGHSH, CDR2 LQKENI. There are 15 residues in the CDR3. The DNA of the CDR3 is TGTGCCAGCTCACCGGGTGGAGCGAACACCGGGGAGCTGTTTTTT. As protein: CASSPGGANTGELFF.

The chain joins TRBV6-5 to TRBJ2-7, with D perhaps TRBD1 or TRBD2 (6 bases each). From germline, CDR1 is MNHEY and CDR2 SVGAGI. Trimming took 7 bases from V and 2 from J, leaving 15 bases between them. The CDR3 is 14 amino acids. CDR3 in DNA: TGTGCCAGCACCAGAGGAGGGGGGACCTACGAGCAGTACTTC. This encodes CASTRGGGTYEQYF.

The chain links TRBV27 to TRBJ2-1, with 8 positions matching TRBD2. Unmatched junction bases numbered 5, after V lost 1 base and J lost 0 bases. The CDR3 spans 17 residues. Germline V gene sequence: CDR1 MNHEY, CDR2 SMNVEV (reference sequence). CDR3 sequence: CASSLYGGASSYNEQFF. Here the CDR3 DNA reads TGTGCCAGCAGTTTATACGGGGGGGCCAGCTCCTACAATGAGCAGTTCTTC.

This clone was recorded only once. V is TRBV15 and J is TRBJ1-2; tentative D call: TRBD1 (6 bases). V was shortened by 3 bases and J by 4 bases, with 12 bases between the two germline ends. CDR1 is LNHNV, CDR2 YYDKDF, per germline (reference sequence). This CDR3 comprises 14 residues. The CDR3 coding sequence is TGTGCCACCAGCAGCTCGACAGGCTCCTATGGCTACACCTTC. Translated: CATSSSTGSYGYTF.

The gene calls are TRBV19 and TRBJ1-2; 7 bases align to TRBD1. The CDR3 runs 15 residues. The V and J ends lost 6 bases and 7 bases, in that order; junction bases with no gene match: 14. Looked up from germline, CDR1 is LNHDA and CDR2 is SQIVND (reference sequence). CDR3 residues: CASRTATRGAFGYTF. For the CDR3, the DNA is TGTGCCAGTAGAACCGCAACCAGGGGGGCGTTTGGCTACACCTTC.

The chain links TRBV3-1 (or the pseudogene TRBV3-2) to TRBJ2-5; D is unclear. The germline CDR1 and CDR2 sequences are LGHDT and YNNKEL (reference sequence). The CDR3 is made up of 12 amino acids. Trimming took off 6 bases at V and 7 bases at J, with 12 bases between the two ends. The CDR3: CASSSPTGTQYF. As DNA, the CDR3 is TGTGCCAGCAGTTCCCCGACTGGGACCCAGTACTTC.

CDR3 amino acids: CASSYSTGAYEQYF. CDR3 nucleotides: TGTGCCAGCAGTTACTCGACAGGGGCTTACGAGCAGTACTTC. The V gene is TRBV6-5, the J gene TRBJ2-7; 8 bases fit TRBD1. This CDR3 is 14 amino acids long. Trimming took 0 bases from V and 4 from J; bases not matched to a gene: 2. Germline V gene lookup returns CDR1 MNHEY and CDR2 SVGAGI.

The V gene is TRBV28, the J gene TRBJ2-5; the D is unclear. Deletions cut 3 bases from V and 5 bases from J, with 16 bases between. From germline, CDR1 is MDHEN and CDR2 SYDVKM. The length of the CDR3 is 15 residues. CDR3 region: CASSFLSSVAETQYF. The DNA for the CDR3 is TGTGCCAGCAGTTTTCTAAGCTCGGTTGCGGAGACCCAGTACTTC.

This chain connects TRBV11-3 to TRBJ1-6; weak D call: TRBD1 (5 bases). Trimming took off 0 bases at V and 6 bases at J, with 6 bases between the two ends. CDR1 SGHNT and CDR2 YENEEA come from the germline V gene. CDR3 length: 14 residues. The CDR3 DNA reads TGTGCCAGCAGCTTAGAGGGGCGTAATTCACCCCTCCACTTT. This codes for CASSLEGRNSPLHF.